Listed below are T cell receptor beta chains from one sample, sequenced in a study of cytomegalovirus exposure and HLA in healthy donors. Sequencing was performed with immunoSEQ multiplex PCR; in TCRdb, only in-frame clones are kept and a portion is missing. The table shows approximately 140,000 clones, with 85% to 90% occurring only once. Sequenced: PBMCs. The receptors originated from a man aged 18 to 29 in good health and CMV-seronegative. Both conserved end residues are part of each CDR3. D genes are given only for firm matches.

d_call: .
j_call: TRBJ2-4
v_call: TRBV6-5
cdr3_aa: CASSYGQGSHIQYF

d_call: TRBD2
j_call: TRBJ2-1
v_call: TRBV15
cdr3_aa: CATSSAPAGVAYNEQFF

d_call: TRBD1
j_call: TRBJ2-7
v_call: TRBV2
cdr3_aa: CASSSGQGSYEQYF

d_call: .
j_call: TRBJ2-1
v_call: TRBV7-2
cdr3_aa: CASSWRPAYNEQFF

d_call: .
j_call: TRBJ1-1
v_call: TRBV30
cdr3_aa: CAWGAHRTTEAFF

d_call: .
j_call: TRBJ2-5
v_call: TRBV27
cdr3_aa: CASRTTGSGETQYF

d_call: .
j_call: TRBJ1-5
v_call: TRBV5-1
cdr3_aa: CASSLDPGNQPQHF

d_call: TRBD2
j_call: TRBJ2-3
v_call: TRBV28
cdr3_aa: CASSRAGLGGTDTQYF

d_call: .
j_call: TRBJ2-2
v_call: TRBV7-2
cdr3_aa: CASSSTVLTGELFF

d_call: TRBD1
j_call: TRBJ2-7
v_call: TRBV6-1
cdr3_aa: CASSDTGGRGQYF

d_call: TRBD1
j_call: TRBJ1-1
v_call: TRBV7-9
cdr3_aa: CASSGGDRRFSEAFF

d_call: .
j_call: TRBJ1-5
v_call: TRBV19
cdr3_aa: CASSIGQGNQPQHF

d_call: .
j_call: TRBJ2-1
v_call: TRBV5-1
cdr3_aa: CASSLEIVTFYNEQFF

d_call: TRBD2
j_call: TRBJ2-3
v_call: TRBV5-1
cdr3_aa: CASSLQNSGGGGDTQYF

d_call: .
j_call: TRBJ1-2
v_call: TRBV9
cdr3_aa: CASSVVSDYGYTF

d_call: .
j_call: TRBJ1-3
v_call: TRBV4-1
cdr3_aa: CASSQEEARGNTIYF

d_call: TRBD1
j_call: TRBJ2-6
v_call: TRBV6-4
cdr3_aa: CASSDSTGGSGANVLTF

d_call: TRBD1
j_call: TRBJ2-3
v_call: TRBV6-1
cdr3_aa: CASSEESGGRGTDTQYF

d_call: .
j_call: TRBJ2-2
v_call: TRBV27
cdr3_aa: CASTLWTTGQTGELFF

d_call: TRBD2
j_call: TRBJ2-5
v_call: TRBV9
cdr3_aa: CASSVRAGEGRETQYF

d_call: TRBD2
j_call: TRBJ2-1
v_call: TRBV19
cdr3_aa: CASSNLAGGYNEQFF

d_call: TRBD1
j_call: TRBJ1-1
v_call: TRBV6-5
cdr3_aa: CASRPGQGITEAFF

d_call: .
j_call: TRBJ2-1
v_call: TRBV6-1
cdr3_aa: CASSGRGEQFF

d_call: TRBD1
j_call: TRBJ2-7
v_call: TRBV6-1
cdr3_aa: CASSESTTGAYEQYF

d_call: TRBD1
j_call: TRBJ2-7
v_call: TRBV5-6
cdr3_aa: CASSPADRPSYEQYF

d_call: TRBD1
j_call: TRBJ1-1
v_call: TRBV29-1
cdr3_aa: CSVVEGAGRTEAFF

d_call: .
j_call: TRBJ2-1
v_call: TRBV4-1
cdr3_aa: CASSHPARSHNEQFF

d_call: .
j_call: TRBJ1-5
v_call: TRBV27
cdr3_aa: CASSFLAGGDQPQHF

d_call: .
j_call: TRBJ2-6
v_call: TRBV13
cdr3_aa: CASSFTGSYAGANVLTF

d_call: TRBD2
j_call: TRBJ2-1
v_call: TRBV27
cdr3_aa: CASSPRSLAEINEQFF

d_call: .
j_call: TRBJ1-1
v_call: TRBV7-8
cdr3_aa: CASSVQGYTEAFF

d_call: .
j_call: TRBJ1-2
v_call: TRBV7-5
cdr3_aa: CARRQRKGVNYGYTF

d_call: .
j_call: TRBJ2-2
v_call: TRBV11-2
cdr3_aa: CASSLVRDTANTGELFF

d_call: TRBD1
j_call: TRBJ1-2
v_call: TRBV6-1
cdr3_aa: CASTQGFGYTF

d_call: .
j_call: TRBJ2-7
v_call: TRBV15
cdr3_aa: CATSRETQFYEQYF

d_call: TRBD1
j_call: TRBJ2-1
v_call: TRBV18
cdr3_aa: CASSPPNRGNSYNEQFF

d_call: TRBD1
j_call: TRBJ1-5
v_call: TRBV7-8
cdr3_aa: CASSTSGTGNQPQHF

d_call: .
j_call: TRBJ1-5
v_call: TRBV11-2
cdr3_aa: CASSFTGSDQPQHF

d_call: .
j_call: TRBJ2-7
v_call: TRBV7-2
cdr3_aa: CASSFGGTYEQYF

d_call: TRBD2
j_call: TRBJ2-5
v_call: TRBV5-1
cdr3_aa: CASRTSGAVQETQYF

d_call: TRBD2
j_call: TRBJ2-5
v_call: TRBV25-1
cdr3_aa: CASSRGVAGFGETQYF

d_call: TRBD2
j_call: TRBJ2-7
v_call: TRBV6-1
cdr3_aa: CASSELRTSGALAYEQYF

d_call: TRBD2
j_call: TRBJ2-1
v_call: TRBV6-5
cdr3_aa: CASSYPLAAYNEQFF

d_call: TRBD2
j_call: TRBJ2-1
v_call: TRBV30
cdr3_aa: CAWSYGTSGYNEQFF